This is a list of T cell receptor beta chains from one sample in a study of blood T cell repertoires in COVID-19. Assay: immunoSEQ multiplex PCR; the TCRdb copy retains only in-frame clones and omits some. Among roughly 52,000 clones, over 65% were seen once, and the ten largest hold 11%. The sequenced sample was peripheral blood. Every receptor here comes from a man older than 75 with COVID-19, enrolled during active disease. Each CDR3 is given without its conserved first and last residue. The order of the fields is V gene, CDR3 protein.

TRBV2,ASRTGAEDGYT
TRBV7-9,ASSLARDINYGYT
TRBV24-1,ATSDPLINTGELF
TRBV7-3,ASSLLAGGTPNEQF
TRBV5-6,ASSIQGEESPLH
TRBV3-1/TRBV3-2,ASSHDRSERGYT
TRBV5-1,ASSEQGARVSSFTEAF
TRBV10-1,ASSPGTSGRALTANTGELF
TRBV5-4,ASSPRDTNTEAF
TRBV5-4,ASSSPAGSLGGTEAF
TRBV2,ASRVQGLSEETQY
TRBV15,ATGRDSFTYNEQF
TRBV4-2,ASSQDWAGFQPQH
TRBV7-2,ASSLTIPGLNEQF
TRBV28,ASSSPGTGNQPQH
TRBV23-1,ASSQGARYEKLF
TRBV5-4,ASSSMTSGTYNEQF